These 29 T cell receptor beta chains came from one sample sequenced in a study of blood T cell repertoires in COVID-19. Data came from immunoSEQ multiplex PCR; TCRdb stores just in-frame clones and leaves some out. This sample has approximately 100,000 clones, with approximately 87% found just once. Sequencing was performed on peripheral blood. Receptor source: a woman aged 30 to 39 with acute or convalescent COVID-19.

V usage is TRBV5-6 and J usage is TRBJ2-7, with D perhaps TRBD1 (6 bases). Trimming left V 0 bases short and J 5 bases short, with 9 bases between. CDR1 is SGHDT and CDR2 is YYEEEE in the germline V gene. The CDR3 spans 13 residues. CDR3 region: CASSLGGLDEQYF. CDR3 nucleotides: TGTGCCAGCAGCTTGGGGGGGCTGGACGAGCAGTACTTC.

The chain links TRBV5-1 to TRBJ1-4; D gene ambiguous. CDR1 and CDR2 from the germline V gene are SGHRS and YFSETQ. Trimming took off 1 base at V and 5 bases at J, with 12 bases between the two ends. The CDR3 has 15 residues. The CDR3 DNA reads TGCGCCAGCAGCTTGTTGGACGGAGGGAATGAAAAACTGTTTTTT. It encodes CASSLLDGGNEKLFF.

This chain links TRBV7-9 with TRBJ2-7, with 7 positions matching TRBD1. The CDR3 runs 15 residues. Germline CDR1 SEHNR, CDR2 FQNEAQ (reference sequence). After removal of 3 bases from V and 5 bases from J, the junction contained 10 bases not matched to a gene. The DNA for the CDR3 is TGTGCCAGCAGCTTGGGGGACAGCCCCTTAGACGAGCAGTACTTC. Its translation: CASSLGDSPLDEQYF.

This chain links TRBV7-9 with TRBJ1-5; D call uncertain. Germline V gene lookup returns CDR1 SEHNR and CDR2 FQNEAQ (reference sequence). The CDR3 covers 14 residues. Trimming took off 5 bases at V and 1 base at J, with 9 bases between the two ends. CDR3 amino acids: CASSPTGSNQPQHF. CDR3 bases: TGTGCCAGCAGCCCCACGGGGAGCAATCAGCCCCAGCATTTT.

The sample holds one count of this clone. The chain combines TRBV28 with TRBJ2-1; maybe TRBD2 (5 bases). This CDR3 is 14 amino acids long. Germline loops: CDR1 MDHEN, CDR2 SYDVKM. Trimming left V 2 bases short and J 6 bases short, with 11 bases between. The CDR3, as DNA: TGTGCCAGCAGTTTAGGGAGTTACCTCAATGAGCAGTTCTTC. This sequence encodes CASSLGSYLNEQFF.

This sequence joins TRBV11-3 and TRBJ1-5; D not certain. The CDR3 is made up of 14 amino acids. The germline V gene encodes CDR1 SGHNT and CDR2 YENEEA. With 4 bases removed from V and 3 bases from J, the gap between germline ends came to 10 bases. CDR3 region: CASSSGFDNQPQHF. CDR3 in DNA: TGTGCCAGCAGCTCCGGGTTTGACAATCAGCCCCAGCATTTT.

This sequence joins TRBV19 and TRBJ1-2, with 9 bases aligning to TRBD1. Germline CDR1 reads LNHDA; CDR2 reads SQIVND (reference sequence). This CDR3 spans 15 amino acids. V dropped 4 bases and J dropped 4; count of bases not matched to a gene: 7. The CDR3 loop is CASSTGQGSIYGYTF. The CDR3 nucleotides read TGTGCCAGTAGTACGGGACAGGGCTCGATCTATGGCTACACCTTC.

The chain carries TRBV25-1 and TRBJ2-7, with 7 bases fitting TRBD2. V lost 2 bases, J lost 2 bases, and 3 bases stayed unmatched. CDR3 length: 14 residues. Looked up from germline, CDR1 is MGHDK and CDR2 is SYGVNS. DNA of the CDR3: TGTGCCAGCAGTGAAGGGGGGGGAACCTACGAGCAGTACTTC. Encoded protein: CASSEGGGTYEQYF.

CDR3 in amino acids: CASGLLGVPRIMNTEAFF. The CDR3 nucleotides are TGTGCTAGTGGTCTTCTAGGGGTTCCGAGAATTATGAACACTGAAGCTTTCTTT. This rearrangement joins TRBV12-5 to TRBJ1-1; D perhaps matches TRBD1 (5 bases). CDR3 length equals 18 residues. V lost 5 bases, J lost 0 bases, and 22 bases lay in between. Germline V lookup: CDR1 LGHNT, CDR2 FRNRAP.

V is TRBV19 and J is TRBJ1-2; D is unclear. The germline V gene has CDR1 LNHDA and CDR2 SQIVND (reference sequence). The CDR3 has 13 amino acids. Trimming removed 0 bases from V and 2 bases from J, with 4 bases in between. The CDR3 bases are TGTGCCAGTAGTATAGACAGGAACTATGGCTACACCTTC. It codes for CASSIDRNYGYTF.

The chain combines TRBV2 with TRBJ2-4; 7 bases are a match to TRBD1. The CDR3 is 19 residues long. V lost 4 bases and J lost 6; bases outside the gene matches: 21. Germline CDR1 and CDR2: SNHLY and FYNNEI. The CDR3 region is CASSGVSRQGPVRGNIQYF. In DNA form, the CDR3 reads TGTGCCAGCAGTGGGGTCTCCCGACAGGGTCCGGTACGCGGAAACATTCAGTACTTC.

The chain combines TRBV4-1 with TRBJ2-1, with no clear D. The CDR3 has 14 amino acids. Trimming pared 0 bases from V and 8 bases from J, leaving 11 bases between. CDR1 and CDR2 from the germline V gene are MGHRA and YSYEKL. The CDR3 DNA reads TGCGCCAGCAGCCAAGATCTCCTACGCGATGAGCAGTTCTTC. Protein sequence: CASSQDLLRDEQFF.

The V gene is TRBV29-1, the J gene TRBJ1-2; 7 bases are a match to TRBD1. V trimming: 4 bases; J trimming: 4 bases; junction bases outside the gene matches: 6. The CDR3 consists of 13 residues. CDR1 and CDR2 (germline): SQVTM, ANQGSEA. In DNA form, the CDR3 reads TGCAGCGTTGGTCTGGACAGGTCCTATGGCTACACCTTC. Encoded protein: CSVGLDRSYGYTF.

CDR3 in amino acids: CASSQSVWGGVGNQPQHF. In nucleotides, the CDR3 is TGTGCCAGCAGCCAATCAGTTTGGGGAGGGGTAGGCAATCAGCCCCAGCATTTT. The chain has TRBV16 and TRBJ1-5; D is perhaps TRBD1 (5 bases). The CDR3 has 18 amino acids. Germline values: CDR1 KGHSY, CDR2 FQNENV. Trimming removed 0 bases from V and 2 bases from J, with 17 bases in between.

The genes are TRBV3-1 (or the pseudogene TRBV3-2) and TRBJ1-1; no firm D call. Trimming left V 4 bases short and J 5 bases short, with 11 bases between. From germline, CDR1 is LGHDT and CDR2 YNNKEL (reference sequence). CDR3 length: 13 amino acids. The CDR3, as DNA: TGTGCCAGCAGCCCCTCGGAGGGAACTGAAGCTTTCTTT. It codes for CASSPSEGTEAFF.

CDR3 in amino acids: CASSVAYGGTDTQYF. The CDR3 region has the DNA TGTGCCAGCAGCGTAGCTTACGGGGGGACAGATACGCAGTATTTT. The V gene is TRBV9, the J gene TRBJ2-3; TRBD2 matches 7 bases. The junction had 4 bases not matched to a gene; V was cut back by 0 bases and J by 3 bases. CDR1 and CDR2 from the germline V gene are SGDLS and YYNGEE. This CDR3 contains 15 residues. The complete variable domain, with remaining parts taken from reference TRBV9 and TRBJ2-3, reads DSGVTQTPKHLITATGQRVTLRCSPRSGDLSVYWYQQSLDQGLQFLIQYYNGEERAKGNILERFSAQQFPDLHSELNLSSLELGDSALYFCASSVAYGGTDTQYFGPGTRLTVL.

The V gene is TRBV12-5, the J gene TRBJ2-1, with 8 bases aligning to TRBD2. Germline CDR1 LGHNT, CDR2 FRNRAP. The CDR3 is 17 residues long. Losses at the gene ends were 0 bases for V and 6 bases for J; bases not matched to a gene: 10. The CDR3 loop reads CASGLVPTSEGINEQFF. DNA for the CDR3: TGTGCTAGTGGTTTGGTACCGACTAGCGAAGGGATCAATGAGCAGTTCTTC.

This chain joins TRBV7-6 and TRBJ1-2; weak D call: TRBD1 (5 bases). The germline gives CDR1 SGHVS, CDR2 FNYEAQ. The germline V and J ends were trimmed by 5 bases and 6 bases, with 16 bases remaining between them. The CDR3 sequence is 14 residues long. DNA for the CDR3: TGTGCCAGCAGCGTTACGGGGGTAGGCGATGGCTACACCTTC. Its translation is CASSVTGVGDGYTF.

The rearrangement uses TRBV29-1 and TRBJ2-1; 9 bases are shared with TRBD2. The CDR3 length is 13 residues. Looked up from germline, CDR1 is SQVTM and CDR2 is ANQGSEA. Unmatched junction bases numbered 7, after V lost 4 bases and J lost 9 bases. In nucleotides, the CDR3 is TGCAGCGTTGTCCGGCGGGGGGGTATTGAGCAGTTCTTC. This encodes CSVVRRGGIEQFF.

This chain uses TRBV24-1 with TRBJ2-1, with a tentative D call TRBD2 (5 bases). The germline CDR1 and CDR2 sequences are KGHDR and SFDVKD. The CDR3 loop spans 13 amino acids. V was pared by 3 bases and J by 4 bases, with 6 bases between. DNA of the CDR3: TGTGCCACCAGTGATACTAGTTACAATGAGCAGTTCTTC. It codes for CATSDTSYNEQFF.

This clone was observed a single time. V usage is TRBV27 and J usage is TRBJ1-6; D ambiguous. Trimming removed 2 bases from V and 6 bases from J, with 5 bases in between. This CDR3 is 13 amino acids long. The germline gives CDR1 MNHEY, CDR2 SMNVEV (reference sequence). CDR3 loop: CASSLSSNSPLHF. CDR3 DNA: TGTGCCAGCAGTTTAAGCTCTAATTCACCCCTCCACTTT.

This clone showed up just once. The rearrangement uses TRBV5-1 and TRBJ1-1; 7 nucleotides match TRBD1. The ends lost 0 bases at V and 1 base at J; junction bases unmatched: 6. Looked up from germline, CDR1 is SGHRS and CDR2 is YFSETQ. This CDR3 comprises 16 residues. The CDR3 loop is CASSLGGQPGNTEAFF. DNA for the CDR3: TGCGCCAGCAGCTTGGGGGGACAGCCTGGGAACACTGAAGCTTTCTTT. Drawing the rest from reference TRBV5-1 and TRBJ1-1, the complete variable domain is KAGVTQTPRYLIKTRGQQVTLSCSPISGHRSVSWYQQTPGQGLQFLFEYFSETQRNKGNFPGRFSGRQFSNSRSEMNVSTLELGDSALYLCASSLGGQPGNTEAFFGQGTRLTVV.

This chain uses TRBV23-1 with TRBJ1-3; the D gene is possibly TRBD1 (6 bases). TRBV23-1 is reported as an ORF; its role is uncertain. Trimming shortened V by 6 bases and J by 0 bases, and 9 bases separated the two germline ends. CDR3 length: 14 residues. The CDR3 is CASRTGFSGNTIYF. The CDR3 nucleotides are TGCGCCAGCAGAACAGGGTTCTCTGGAAACACCATATATTTT.

This clone was observed at least ten times. The rearrangement uses TRBV15 and TRBJ1-1; 7 nucleotides line up with TRBD1. The CDR3 is 15 amino acids. The germline gives CDR1 LNHNV, CDR2 YYDKDF (reference sequence). Germline trimming cut 0 bases from V and 4 bases from J; bases unmatched to any gene: 5. CDR3 nucleotides: TGTGCCACCAGCAGAGATAATCAGGGGGGCACTGAAGCTTTCTTT. Amino acids: CATSRDNQGGTEAFF.

The V and J genes are TRBV9 and TRBJ2-1, with TRBD1 matching 9 bases. Trimming took 3 bases from V and 7 from J; bases not matched to a gene: 8. CDR1 is SGDLS, CDR2 YYNGEE, per germline. The CDR3 has 15 amino acids. CDR3 sequence reads: CASSGHRDRVNEQFF. The CDR3 bases are TGTGCCAGCAGCGGACACCGGGACAGGGTGAATGAGCAGTTCTTC.

Here the CDR3 reads CASSSDRVYGYTF. CDR3 in DNA: TGTGCCAGCAGCTCGGACAGGGTATATGGCTACACCTTC. The V gene is TRBV11-2, the J gene TRBJ1-2; TRBD1 aligns across 8 bases. Trimming cost V 4 bases and J 5 bases; bases outside gene matches: 3. CDR1 and CDR2 from the germline V gene are SGHAT and FQNNGV. The CDR3 spans 13 residues.

This chain joins TRBV10-3 and TRBJ1-1; TRBD1 might be the D (5 bases). The ends were cut back, 9 bases at V and 1 base at J, with 21 bases in the middle. The CDR3 length is 16 residues. Germline lookup yields CDR1 ENHRY and CDR2 SYGVKD. CDR3 residues: CAMRPGPGGTNTEAFF. The CDR3 DNA sequence: TGTGCCATGCGTCCGGGACCTGGGGGGACGAACACTGAAGCTTTCTTT.

The J gene is TRBJ2-1, the V gene TRBV5-1; D perhaps matches TRBD1 (5 bases). CDR3 length: 15 residues. Trimming took off 4 bases at V and 2 bases at J, with 13 bases between the two ends. Per germline, CDR1 SGHRS and CDR2 YFSETQ. As DNA, the CDR3 is TGCGCCAGCAGCCTGCCGGCAGGGACCTACAATGAGCAGTTCTTC. This codes for CASSLPAGTYNEQFF.

The V call is TRBV25-1, the J call TRBJ2-1; 11 bases are shared with TRBD2. Germline values: CDR1 MGHDK, CDR2 SYGVNS. This CDR3 region has 14 residues. J gave up 8 bases and V 6 bases, and 6 bases lay outside the gene matches. CDR3 residues: CASRLAGGVDEQFF. The CDR3 DNA follows: TGTGCCAGCAGGTTAGCGGGGGGGGTCGATGAGCAGTTCTTC.